In its sample, the clone carrying this T cell receptor (beta chain) was seen many times. MiXCR was run by TCRdb on the 5' RACE reads, yielding one entry per CDR3 protein. The sample has 640,000 or so distinct CDR3 sequences; roughly 6% are singletons. V lost 7 bases, J lost 2 bases, and 12 bases lay in between. The CDR3 has 12 residues. Germline CDR1 is DFQATT and CDR2 is SNEGSKA (reference sequence). The sample originates from a study of identical twins. The chain has TRBV20-1 and TRBJ2-7, with no clear D. Sequencing was carried out using naive T cells sorted from blood. The TCR sequence derives from a man between 18 and 29 years old in good health. The CDR3 DNA sequence: TGCAGTGGAAAAAGGATGACCTACGAGCAGTACTTC. Its protein is CSGKRMTYEQYF.